Listed below are T cell receptor beta chains from one sample, sequenced in a study of blood T cell repertoires in COVID-19. The data were produced by immunoSEQ multiplex PCR, yet TCRdb's version contains in-frame clones alone and is incomplete. The sample includes roughly 230,000 clones, approximately 84% of them seen just once. What was sequenced was PBMCs or T cells enriched from blood (not recorded which). Source of these receptors: a man aged 50-59 years who had recovered from COVID-19. Each CDR3 is given with its conserved first and last residue. D genes are given only for firm matches. The size of a clone is reported for some rows only, either as once, few or many, or as a class for expanded clones.

TRBD1,TRBJ2-7,TRBV5-1,-,CASSGTGGFYEQYF,TGCGCCAGCAGCGGGACAGGAGGGTTCTACGAGCAGTACTTC
TRBD2,TRBJ2-1,TRBV5-1,-,CASSLTGGNEQFF,TGCGCCAGCAGCTTGACGGGGGGCAATGAGCAGTTCTTC
-,TRBJ1-5,TRBV9,-,CASSAAGESQPQHF,TGTGCCAGCAGCGCCGCAGGGGAAAGTCAGCCCCAGCATTTT
TRBD1,TRBJ1-6,TRBV10-3,-,CAISESDRVYNSPLHF,TGTGCCATCAGTGAGAGTGACAGGGTCTATAATTCACCCCTCCACTTT
-,TRBJ1-2,TRBV24-1,-,CATSSEVDGYTF,TGTGCCACCAGTTCCGAGGTGGATGGCTACACCTTC
TRBD1,TRBJ1-3,TRBV25-1,-,CASSDRTGGTGNTIYF,TGTGCCAGCAGTGATAGGACAGGGGGTACTGGAAACACCATATATTTT
-,TRBJ1-4,TRBV2,-,CASSETPSRAAEKLFF,TGTGCCAGCAGTGAAACCCCGAGCAGGGCGGCGGAAAAACTGTTTTTT
TRBD1,TRBJ2-7,TRBV7-2,once,CASSQGAQLILYEQYF,TGTGCCAGCAGCCAGGGGGCGCAGCTAATTCTCTACGAGCAGTACTTC
-,TRBJ1-1,TRBV3-1/TRBV3-2,-,CASSLLGGVDTEAFF,TGTGCCAGCAGCCTGTTGGGGGGGGTGGACACTGAAGCTTTCTTT
TRBD1,TRBJ2-5,TRBV5-1,-,CASSLYDRGRETQYF,TGCGCCAGCAGCTTGTACGACAGGGGGCGAGAGACCCAGTACTTC
TRBD1,TRBJ1-1,TRBV19,-,CASSSLGIRTGGNTEAFF,TGTGCCAGTAGTTCACTGGGGATAAGGACAGGGGGAAACACTGAAGCTTTCTTT
-,TRBJ1-6,TRBV7-3,-,CASSPLRGLNNSPLHF,TGTGCCAGCAGCCCTCTACGAGGCCTAAATAATTCACCCCTCCACTTT
-,TRBJ2-3,TRBV10-3,-,CAISESGGTDTQYF,TGTGCCATCAGTGAGTCAGGGGGCACAGATACGCAGTATTTT
TRBD2,TRBJ2-2,TRBV7-2,-,CASSWTSGRAETGELFF,TGTGCCAGCAGCTGGACTAGCGGGAGGGCCGAAACCGGGGAGCTGTTTTTT
TRBD2,TRBJ2-7,TRBV7-9,-,CASSWPGLARAYEQYF,TGTGCCAGCAGCTGGCCGGGACTAGCGAGGGCTTACGAGCAGTACTTC
TRBD2,TRBJ2-1,TRBV5-1,-,CASSGKRDSNEQFF,TGCGCCAGCAGTGGGAAGCGGGACTCCAATGAGCAGTTCTTC
-,TRBJ2-1,TRBV18,once,CASSPNSVSYNEQFF,TGTGCCAGCTCACCAAATAGCGTTTCCTACAATGAGCAGTTCTTC
-,TRBJ1-1,TRBV4-2,-,CASSQDRRGKNEAFF,TGTGCCAGCAGCCAAGATCGTCGGGGGAAGAATGAAGCTTTCTTT
-,TRBJ2-7,TRBV23-1,-,CASSQFPSYEQYF,TGCGCCAGCAGTCAATTCCCTTCCTACGAGCAGTACTTC
TRBD1,TRBJ2-1,TRBV10-3,-,CAISSYRTGGKLSEQFF,TGTGCCATCAGTTCCTATCGGACAGGGGGGAAGTTGAGTGAGCAGTTCTTC
TRBD1,TRBJ1-2,TRBV19,-,CASSIDDRANGYTF,TGTGCCAGTAGTATAGATGACAGGGCTAATGGCTACACCTTC
TRBD1,TRBJ1-5,TRBV28,-,CASSLVDRNQPQHF,TGTGCCAGCAGTTTAGTGGACAGGAATCAGCCCCAGCATTTT